This T cell receptor (beta chain) was found in a study of blood T cell repertoires in COVID-19. Study context: Acute and convalescent COVID-19 specimens originated in the United States, Italy and Spain.

The CDR3 runs 14 residues. Germline CDR1 reads MNHEY; CDR2 reads SVGAGI. V was cut by 5 bases and J by 5 bases, with 15 bases left in between. Source study methods: Reference gene primer amplification in the assay estimated nucleated cell counts. TCRdb's table, derived via immunoSEQ multiplex PCR, lists solely in-frame clones and lacks some. The V and J calls and the clone size are those of that table, but D and trimming were determined from the DNA. The sample yields more than 200,000 clones, roughly nine tenths seen once. Participant reports of clinical history set cohort assignment. The receptor comes from a woman between 25 and 40 years old with acute COVID-19. Source material: PBMCs or T cells enriched from blood (not recorded which). This chain joins TRBV6-5 and TRBJ1-1, with D possibly TRBD1 on 5 matching bases. In DNA form, the CDR3 reads TGTGCCAGCAGTCTAAGAGGCGGGGGGACTGAAGCTTTCTTT. Its protein product is CASSLRGGGTEAFF.